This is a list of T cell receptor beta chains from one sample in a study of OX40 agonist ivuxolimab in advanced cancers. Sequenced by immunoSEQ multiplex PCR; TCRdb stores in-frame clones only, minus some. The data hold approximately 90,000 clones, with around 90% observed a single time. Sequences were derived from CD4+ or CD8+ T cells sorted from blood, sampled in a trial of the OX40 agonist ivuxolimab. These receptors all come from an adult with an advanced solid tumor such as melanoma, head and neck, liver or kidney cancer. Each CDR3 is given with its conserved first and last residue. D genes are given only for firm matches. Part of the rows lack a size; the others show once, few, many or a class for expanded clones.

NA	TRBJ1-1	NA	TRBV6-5	TGTGCCAGCACAAACACTGAAGCTTTCTTT	CASTNTEAFF
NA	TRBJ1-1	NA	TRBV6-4	TGTGCCAGCAGCAGATCTATGAACACTGAAGCTTTCTTT	CASSRSMNTEAFF
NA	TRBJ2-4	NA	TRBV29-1	TGCAGCGTTGGAGATTCGAGGGACATTCAGTACTTC	CSVGDSRDIQYF
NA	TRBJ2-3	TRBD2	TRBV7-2	TGTGCCAGCAGGGCTAGCGGGGCTGGAGATACGCAGTATTTT	CASRASGAGDTQYF
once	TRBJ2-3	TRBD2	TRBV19	TGTGCCAGTAGAACTGGACTAGCGGGGGGCCTTAGCACAGATACGCAGTATTTT	CASRTGLAGGLSTDTQYF
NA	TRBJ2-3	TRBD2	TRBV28	TGTGCCAGCAGTTCTGCATCGGGTAGCGGGAGAGATACGCAGTATTTT	CASSSASGSGRDTQYF
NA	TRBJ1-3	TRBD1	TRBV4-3	TGCGCCAGCAGTGACAGGGTTGGAAACACCATATATTTT	CASSDRVGNTIYF
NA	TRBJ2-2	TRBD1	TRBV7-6	TGTGCCAGCAGCTATTGGACAGGGGTGACCGGGGAGCTGTTTTTT	CASSYWTGVTGELFF
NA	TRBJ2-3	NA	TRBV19	TGTGCCAGTAGTCCGGTGACCCCGGGACTTACAGATACGCAGTATTTT	CASSPVTPGLTDTQYF
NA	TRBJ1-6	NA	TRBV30	TGTGCCTGGAGTGGTCAGCCACGTCTTAATTCACCCCTCCACTTT	CAWSGQPRLNSPLHF
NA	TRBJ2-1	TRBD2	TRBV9	TGTGCCAGCAGCGTAGAGGTAGCGGGAGGCAAAGACAATGAGCAGTTCTTC	CASSVEVAGGKDNEQFF
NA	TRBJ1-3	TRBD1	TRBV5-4	TGTGCCAGCAGCTTGGGACAGGGTGACACCATATATTTT	CASSLGQGDTIYF
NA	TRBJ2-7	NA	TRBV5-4	TGTGCCAGCAGCTTATCTCGAGGGGCTTCCTACGAGCAGTACTTC	CASSLSRGASYEQYF